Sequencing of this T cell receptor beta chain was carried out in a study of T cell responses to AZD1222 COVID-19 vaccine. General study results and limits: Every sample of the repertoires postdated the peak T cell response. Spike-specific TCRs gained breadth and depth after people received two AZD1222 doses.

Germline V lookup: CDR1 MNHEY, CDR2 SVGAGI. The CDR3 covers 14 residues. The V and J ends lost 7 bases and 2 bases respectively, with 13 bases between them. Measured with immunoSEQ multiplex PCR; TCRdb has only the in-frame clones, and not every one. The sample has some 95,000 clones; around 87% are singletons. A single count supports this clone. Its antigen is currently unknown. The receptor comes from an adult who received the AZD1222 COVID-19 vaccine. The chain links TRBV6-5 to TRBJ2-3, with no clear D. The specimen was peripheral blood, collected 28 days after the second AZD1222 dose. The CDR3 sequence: CASTSGSYTDTQYF. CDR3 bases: TGTGCCAGCACTTCGGGCAGCTACACAGATACGCAGTATTTT.